A selection of T cell receptor beta chains follows, all from one sample in a study of control samples from healthy donors and cancer patients. Only in-frame clones appear in the TCRdb table, and some are missing; sequencing was by immunoSEQ multiplex PCR. The table has about 120,000 clones, 85% to 90% seen once. Sequenced material: blood. The receptors were sampled from a woman in her 70s in good health. Each CDR3 is given with its conserved first and last residue. Fields, in order: J gene, clone size, V gene, D gene, CDR3 length, CDR3 DNA, CDR3 protein. The D gene is left open where the match is weak. For some rows the clone size is stated as once, few or many, or as a class when expanded; others skip it.

J gene: TRBJ1-2; clone size: NA; V gene: TRBV4-1; D gene: NA; CDR3 length: 17; CDR3 DNA: TGCGCCAGCAGCCAAGACCTCCTGGCAGGTACTAACTATGGCTACACCTTC; CDR3 protein: CASSQDLLAGTNYGYTF
J gene: TRBJ2-2; clone size: NA; V gene: TRBV4-3; D gene: NA; CDR3 length: 16; CDR3 DNA: TGCGCCAGCAGCCAAGAAACAGGGGACTACACCGGGGAGCTGTTTTTT; CDR3 protein: CASSQETGDYTGELFF
J gene: TRBJ2-3; clone size: NA; V gene: TRBV6-6; D gene: NA; CDR3 length: 17; CDR3 DNA: TGTGCCAGCAGTCGGTGGACTCGCGGGGCGAGCACAGATACGCAGTATTTT; CDR3 protein: CASSRWTRGASTDTQYF
J gene: TRBJ1-6; clone size: once; V gene: TRBV15; D gene: TRBD1; CDR3 length: 17; CDR3 DNA: TGTGCCACCAGCAGAGATCCGGGACAGGTTATTAATTCACCCCTCCACTTT; CDR3 protein: CATSRDPGQVINSPLHF
J gene: TRBJ1-4; clone size: NA; V gene: TRBV20-1; D gene: NA; CDR3 length: 16; CDR3 DNA: TGCAGTGCCAGTGGGGGGACGGGGGGCACAAATGAAAAACTGTTTTTT; CDR3 protein: CSASGGTGGTNEKLFF
J gene: TRBJ2-5; clone size: NA; V gene: TRBV5-1; D gene: TRBD2; CDR3 length: 16; CDR3 DNA: TGCGCCAGCAGCTTGGCTGGTAGCGGGGGCCAAGAGACCCAGTACTTC; CDR3 protein: CASSLAGSGGQETQYF
J gene: TRBJ1-1; clone size: NA; V gene: TRBV11-2; D gene: TRBD1; CDR3 length: 15; CDR3 DNA: TGTGCCAGCAGCCCTCAGGGGGCGCCCCACACTGAAGCTTTCTTT; CDR3 protein: CASSPQGAPHTEAFF
J gene: TRBJ1-1; clone size: NA; V gene: TRBV7-9; D gene: NA; CDR3 length: 13; CDR3 DNA: TGTGCCAGCAGGACAGATTTGAACACTGAAGCTTTCTTT; CDR3 protein: CASRTDLNTEAFF
J gene: TRBJ1-2; clone size: NA; V gene: TRBV10-1; D gene: NA; CDR3 length: 13; CDR3 DNA: TGCGCCAGCAGTGAGGACTTAAACTATGGCTACACCTTC; CDR3 protein: CASSEDLNYGYTF
J gene: TRBJ2-3; clone size: NA; V gene: TRBV24-1; D gene: TRBD1; CDR3 length: 16; CDR3 DNA: TGTGCCACCAGTGATCGGGACAGGGGTGGCACAGATACGCAGTATTTT; CDR3 protein: CATSDRDRGGTDTQYF
J gene: TRBJ1-5; clone size: NA; V gene: TRBV15; D gene: NA; CDR3 length: 12; CDR3 DNA: TGTGCCACCAGCGTCAGGGACCAGCCCCAGCATTTT; CDR3 protein: CATSVRDQPQHF
J gene: TRBJ1-4; clone size: NA; V gene: TRBV15; D gene: NA; CDR3 length: 16; CDR3 DNA: TGTGCCACCAGCAGAGCCCAGTTTCTATCTAATGAAAAACTGTTTTTT; CDR3 protein: CATSRAQFLSNEKLFF
J gene: TRBJ2-7; clone size: NA; V gene: TRBV6-5; D gene: TRBD1; CDR3 length: 14; CDR3 DNA: TGTGCCAGCAGTCAGCGACAGGGATCGTACGAGCAGTACTTC; CDR3 protein: CASSQRQGSYEQYF
J gene: TRBJ2-5; clone size: NA; V gene: TRBV3-1/TRBV3-2; D gene: NA; CDR3 length: 14; CDR3 DNA: TGTGCCAGCAGCCAAGGGGTGGTTTTGGAGACCCAGTACTTC; CDR3 protein: CASSQGVVLETQYF
J gene: TRBJ1-2; clone size: NA; V gene: TRBV29-1; D gene: NA; CDR3 length: 12; CDR3 DNA: TGCAGCGCTGGTGGGGGCAACTATGGCTACACCTTC; CDR3 protein: CSAGGGNYGYTF
J gene: TRBJ2-6; clone size: NA; V gene: TRBV11-2; D gene: NA; CDR3 length: 18; CDR3 DNA: TGTGCCAGCAACAACGCAAGACAGACTTTTGCTGGGGCCAACGTCCTGACTTTC; CDR3 protein: CASNNARQTFAGANVLTF
J gene: TRBJ2-5; clone size: NA; V gene: TRBV5-1; D gene: NA; CDR3 length: 13; CDR3 DNA: TGCGCCAGCCGCGGGACAGTCCAAGAGACCCAGTACTTC; CDR3 protein: CASRGTVQETQYF
J gene: TRBJ2-3; clone size: NA; V gene: TRBV29-1; D gene: TRBD2; CDR3 length: 15; CDR3 DNA: TGCAGCACCGACCGGAGCGGGGGCGGCACAGATACGCAGTATTTT; CDR3 protein: CSTDRSGGGTDTQYF
J gene: TRBJ1-4; clone size: NA; V gene: TRBV10-3; D gene: NA; CDR3 length: 17; CDR3 DNA: TGTGCCATCAGTGAGTCGAAGATCTCTGCAACTAATGAAAAACTGTTTTTT; CDR3 protein: CAISESKISATNEKLFF
J gene: TRBJ1-5; clone size: few; V gene: TRBV6-1; D gene: NA; CDR3 length: 15; CDR3 DNA: TGTGCCAGCAGTGAAACAGGGCTGAGCAATCAGCCCCAGCATTTT; CDR3 protein: CASSETGLSNQPQHF
J gene: TRBJ1-4; clone size: NA; V gene: TRBV27; D gene: NA; CDR3 length: 13; CDR3 DNA: TGTGCCAGCAGGCCGGCCCGTAATGAAAAACTGTTTTTT; CDR3 protein: CASRPARNEKLFF